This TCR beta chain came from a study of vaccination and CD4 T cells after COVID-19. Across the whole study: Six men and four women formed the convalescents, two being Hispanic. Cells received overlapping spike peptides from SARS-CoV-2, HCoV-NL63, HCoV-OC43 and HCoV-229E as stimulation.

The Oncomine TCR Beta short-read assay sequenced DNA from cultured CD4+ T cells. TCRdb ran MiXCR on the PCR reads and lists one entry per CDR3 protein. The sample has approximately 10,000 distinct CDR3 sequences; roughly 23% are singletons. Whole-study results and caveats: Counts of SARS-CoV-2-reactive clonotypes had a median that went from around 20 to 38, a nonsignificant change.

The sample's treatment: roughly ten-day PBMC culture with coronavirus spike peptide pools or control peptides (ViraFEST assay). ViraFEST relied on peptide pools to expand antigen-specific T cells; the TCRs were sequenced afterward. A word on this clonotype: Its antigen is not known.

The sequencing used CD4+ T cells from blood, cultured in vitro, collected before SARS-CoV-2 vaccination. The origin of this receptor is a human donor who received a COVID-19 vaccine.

The CDR3 region has the DNA TGTGCCAGCAGCCCTCGACAGGGATGGTACGAGCAGTACTTC. Translated, it gives CASSPRQGWYEQYF. The J gene is TRBJ2-7, the V gene TRBV9; 7 bases line up with TRBD1. In germline, CDR1 is SGDLS, CDR2 YYNGEE. The CDR3 sequence is 14 residues long. The ends lost 4 bases at V and 4 bases at J; junction bases unmatched: 8.